This record looks at one TCR beta chain sequence and its context. Its specificity is unknown. This CDR3 is 16 amino acids long. Trimming took 0 bases from V and 2 from J, leaving 11 bases between them. In germline, CDR1 is SGHRS, CDR2 YFSETQ. This sample is drawn from a study of T cell responses to AZD1222 COVID-19 vaccine. Study details: Timing groups of about 4 and about 12 weeks for second doses were pooled. Whole-study findings and limits: Across the whole spike, CD4 TCRs peaked at regions 160-218 and 743-854. Donors were chiefly white British, with a greater number of females, and clonal diversity was perhaps underestimated. Following two doses of AZD1222, Spike-specific TCR breadth and depth rose.

Some clones are missing from TCRdb's copy, which holds only in-frame ones; the method was immunoSEQ multiplex PCR. Of 100,000 to 150,000 clones listed, about 90% are singletons. The chain has TRBV5-1 and TRBJ1-4, with D unresolved. The origin of this receptor is an adult in good health. The sample in question was peripheral blood, obtained on day 0 of AZD1222 vaccination. CDR3 loop: CASSLEVGRTNEKLFF. CDR3 sequence (DNA): TGCGCCAGCAGCTTGGAAGTCGGCAGGACTAATGAAAAACTGTTTTTT.